A single sample is the source of the 20 T cell receptor beta chains below, sequenced in a study of technical replicates of blood from a few donors. TCRdb's copy holds only in-frame clones and misses some; the assay was immunoSEQ multiplex PCR. The data contain more than 12,000 clones, almost 85% of them seen just once; the ten biggest clones take up approximately 11%. The sequencing input was PBMCs. These receptors were collected from a human donor in good health.

The V and J genes are TRBV7-3 and TRBJ2-3, with 10 bases aligning to TRBD2. There are 15 residues in the CDR3. The germline gives CDR1 SGHTA, CDR2 FQGTGA. The V gene end was trimmed by 4 bases and the J gene end by 3 bases; junction bases not matched to a gene: 4. Written as DNA, the CDR3 is TGTGCCAGCAGCTCAGGACTAGCGGATACAGATACGCAGTATTTT. This translates into CASSSGLADTDTQYF.

The chain recombines TRBV19 with TRBJ1-3; 10 positions agree with TRBD1. Germline values: CDR1 LNHDA, CDR2 SQIVND (reference sequence). The CDR3 length is 18 residues. J was trimmed by 2 bases and V by 4 bases; bases with no gene match: 11. CDR3 in amino acids: CASSRFRQGASAGNTIYF. The CDR3 nucleotides read TGTGCCAGTAGTAGATTTCGACAGGGGGCATCTGCTGGAAACACCATATATTTT.

This rearrangement joins TRBV2 to TRBJ1-5; TRBD1 is a possible D gene (5 bases). V was shortened by 2 bases and J by 0 bases, with 11 bases between the two germline ends. Germline V gene sequence: CDR1 SNHLY, CDR2 FYNNEI. This CDR3 is built from 16 residues. CDR3 sequence: CASSELGGNSNQPQHF. The CDR3 nucleotides read TGTGCCAGCAGTGAACTGGGGGGTAATAGCAATCAGCCCCAGCATTTT.

The V and J genes are TRBV5-8 and TRBJ1-2, with D perhaps TRBD1 (6 bases). The germline gives CDR1 SGHTS, CDR2 YDEGEE. Trimming stripped 2 bases from V and 5 bases from J, with 10 bases between. This CDR3 is 13 amino acids long. The CDR3 is CASSFGRGYGYTF. The CDR3 nucleotides read TGTGCCAGCAGCTTCGGCAGGGGTTATGGCTACACCTTC.

This clone was observed once. V is TRBV18 and J is TRBJ2-3; D not certain. Trimming left V 4 bases short and J 0 bases short, with 11 bases between. This CDR3 contains 15 residues. Germline CDR1 reads KGHSH; CDR2 reads LQKENI. Here the CDR3 reads CASSQSGPSTDTQYF. The CDR3 DNA reads TGTGCCAGCTCACAATCAGGTCCTAGCACAGATACGCAGTATTTT. The whole variable domain, remainder taken from reference TRBV18 and TRBJ2-3, is NAGVMQNPRHLVRRRGQEARLRCSPMKGHSHVYWYRQLPEEGLKFMVYLQKENIIDESGMPKERFSAEFPKEGPSILRIQQVVRGDSAAYFCASSQSGPSTDTQYFGPGTRLTVL.

The rearrangement joins TRBV5-1 to TRBJ1-1, with 11 nucleotides matching TRBD1. The CDR3 length is 16 residues. V lost 5 bases to trimming and J lost 10 bases; unmatched junction nucleotides: 16. Germline assignment: CDR1 SGHRS and CDR2 YFSETQ. The CDR3 DNA is TGCGCCAGCAGAATCCGGGACAGGGGGACCTACCGTAGAGCTTTCTTT. Amino acids: CASRIRDRGTYRRAFF.

The rearrangement links TRBV19 to TRBJ2-7; D perhaps matches TRBD2 (6 bases). This CDR3 is built from 16 residues. With 7 bases removed from V and 2 bases from J, the gap between germline ends came to 21 bases. Germline CDR1 and CDR2: LNHDA and SQIVND (reference sequence). This CDR3 is CASTDSSGTDTYEQYF. Written as DNA, the CDR3 is TGTGCCAGTACCGACAGTTCCGGGACTGATACCTACGAGCAGTACTTC.

V and J are TRBV5-1 and TRBJ2-7; 14 bases align to TRBD2. Germline V CDR1 and CDR2: SGHRS, YFSETQ. With V trimmed by 2 bases and J by 1 base, 8 bases remained unmatched. The CDR3 spans 18 residues. CDR3 DNA: TGCGCCAGCAGCTTACCGGGACTAGCGGGAGAATGGTCCTACGAGCAGTACTTC. Amino acids: CASSLPGLAGEWSYEQYF.

This chain uses TRBV5-6 with TRBJ2-2, with TRBD1 as a possible D gene (6 bases). Between the trimmed V and J ends, which lost 1 base and 1 base, there was a span of 17 bases. The germline gives CDR1 SGHDT, CDR2 YYEEEE. This CDR3 spans 18 amino acids. The CDR3, as DNA: TGTGCCAGCAGCTTGAGGTTTGGGGGCTACCTGAACACCGGGGAGCTGTTTTTT. It encodes CASSLRFGGYLNTGELFF. Supplemented by reference TRBV5-6 and TRBJ2-2, the full variable domain reads DAGVTQSPTHLIKTRGQQVTLRCSPKSGHDTVSWYQQALGQGPQFIFQYYEEEERQRGNFPDRFSGHQFPNYSSELNVNALLLGDSALYLCASSLRFGGYLNTGELFFGEGSRLTVL.

This clone was detected only a few times. This chain uses TRBV2 with TRBJ2-5; a possible D gene is TRBD1 (5 bases). Trimming removed 0 bases from V and 2 bases from J, with 7 bases in between. Germline V gene lookup returns CDR1 SNHLY and CDR2 FYNNEI. The CDR3 is made up of 14 amino acids. Here the CDR3 reads CASSEATVQETQYF. The DNA of the CDR3 is TGTGCCAGCAGTGAAGCGACAGTTCAAGAGACCCAGTACTTC. Supplemented by reference TRBV2 and TRBJ2-5, the full variable domain reads EPEVTQTPSHQVTQMGQEVILRCVPISNHLYFYWYRQILGQKVEFLVSFYNNEISEKSEIFDDQFSVERPDGSNFTLKIRSTKLEDSAMYFCASSEATVQETQYFGPGTRLLVL.

The V and J genes are TRBV7-9 and TRBJ2-2, with 9 bases fitting TRBD2. The CDR3 consists of 16 residues. J was trimmed by 1 base and V by 8 bases; bases with no gene match: 8. Germline V lookup: CDR1 SEHNR, CDR2 FQNEAQ (reference sequence). The CDR3: CASLGRLAVNTGELFF. The CDR3 coding sequence is TGTGCCAGCTTGGGACGACTAGCGGTGAACACCGGGGAGCTGTTTTTT.

Only one count was recorded for this clone. The CDR3 loop reads CASRRTGGEQYF. The DNA of the CDR3 is TGTGCCAGCAGGAGGACAGGGGGCGAGCAGTACTTC. The chain recombines TRBV6-5 with TRBJ2-7; 10 bases match TRBD1. The CDR3 covers 12 residues. Germline V gene data show CDR1 as MNHEY and CDR2 as SVGAGI. V dropped 6 bases and J dropped 6; count of bases not matched to a gene: 2.

The chain carries TRBV27 and TRBJ2-3, with no clear D. Trimming pared 9 bases from V and 4 bases from J, leaving 14 bases between. From germline, CDR1 is MNHEY and CDR2 SMNVEV (reference sequence). CDR3 length: 13 residues. The CDR3 coding sequence is TGTGCCAGACCGGAAGGAGACTCAGATACGCAGTATTTT. Its protein product is CARPEGDSDTQYF.

The table lists this clone with a count of one. The rearrangement links TRBV30 to TRBJ1-3; D unresolved. Germline CDR1 is GTSNPN and CDR2 is SVGIG (reference sequence). Trimming removed 4 bases at V and 3 bases at J, with 10 bases between. The CDR3 extends over 13 amino acids. CDR3 DNA: TGTGCCTGGACAGGTGGAAGTGGAAACACCATATATTTT. Translating gives CAWTGGSGNTIYF.

The chain has TRBV7-2 and TRBJ2-3; a possible D gene is TRBD2 (6 bases). Per the germline V gene, CDR1 is SGHTA and CDR2 is FQGNSA. Trimming left V 5 bases short and J 6 bases short, with 12 bases between. This CDR3 contains 13 residues. The CDR3 DNA reads as TGTGCCAGCAGCCGGGACTTCCCGGATACGCAGTATTTT. Its protein is CASSRDFPDTQYF.

J is TRBJ2-7 and V is TRBV7-9, with a possible D match to TRBD2 (5 bases). Per the germline V gene, CDR1 is SEHNR and CDR2 is FQNEAQ (reference sequence). V was clipped by 3 bases and J by 4 bases, with 13 bases between them. The CDR3 extends over 14 amino acids. In DNA form, the CDR3 reads TGTGCCAGCAGCTTCGAGGGTCTCGGGTACGAGCAGTACTTC. Amino acids: CASSFEGLGYEQYF.

This clone was seen just once. This sequence joins TRBV28 and TRBJ2-7; no reliable D call. Germline CDR1 is MDHEN and CDR2 is SYDVKM. This CDR3 has 11 residues. V was trimmed by 2 bases and J by 7 bases, leaving 6 bases between them. As DNA, the CDR3 is TGTGCCAGCAGTTTAAGGCGGGAGCAGTACTTC. This translates into CASSLRREQYF. Supplemented by reference TRBV28 and TRBJ2-7, the full variable domain reads DVKVTQSSRYLVKRTGEKVFLECVQDMDHENMFWYRQDPGLGLRLIYFSYDVKMKEKGDIPEGYSVSREKKERFSLILESASTNQTSMYLCASSLRREQYFGPGTRLTVT.

The chain joins TRBV5-1 to TRBJ2-2; no clear D gene. Trimming pared 3 bases from V and 4 bases from J, leaving 13 bases between. CDR3 length: 15 amino acids. The germline V gene has CDR1 SGHRS and CDR2 YFSETQ. The CDR3 loop is CASSSGLGRTGELFF. DNA for the CDR3: TGCGCCAGCAGCTCCGGTTTGGGCCGCACCGGGGAGCTGTTTTTT.

This clone was observed a handful of times. The V call is TRBV9, the J call TRBJ1-1; D gene unclear. The CDR3 is made up of 15 amino acids. The germline V gene has CDR1 SGDLS and CDR2 YYNGEE. V was clipped by 1 base and J by 3 bases, with 13 bases between them. The CDR3, as DNA: TGTGCCAGCAGCGTAACGGGGTCGGTGGACACTGAAGCTTTCTTT. It encodes CASSVTGSVDTEAFF.

J is TRBJ2-7 and V is TRBV7-2; D might be TRBD2 (6 bases). Per the germline V gene, CDR1 is SGHTA and CDR2 is FQGNSA. V was shortened by 5 bases and J by 2 bases, with 19 bases between the two germline ends. The CDR3 sequence is 16 residues long. The DNA of the CDR3 is TGTGCCAGCAGCCCTCAACTAGCTAAAGTCGCCTACGAGCAGTACTTC. The encoded protein is CASSPQLAKVAYEQYF.